This is a list of T cell receptor beta chains from one sample in a study of Ad26.COV2.S vaccination and SARS-CoV-2 variants. Generated by immunoSEQ multiplex PCR, the TCRdb table keeps only in-frame clones and is missing some. The sample records some 270,000 clones, around 88% being singletons. Sequencing used peripheral blood, obtained in a trial of Ad26.COV2.S vaccine versus placebo. Every receptor here comes from a person between 18 and 60 years old who received the Ad26.COV2.S COVID-19 vaccine or a placebo. Both conserved end residues are part of each CDR3. The D gene is left open where the match is weak. Clone size is shown for a subset of rows, as once, few, many or a class of expanded clone.

TRBJ1-5,TRBV11-2,NA,TRBD1,TGTGCCAGCAGCGTACAGGGGTATAGCAATCAGCCCCAGCATTTT,CASSVQGYSNQPQHF
TRBJ2-1,TRBV5-6,NA,NA,TGTGCCAGCAGCTTGCGCCGACAGACCCGAGTGGATGAGCAGTTCTTC,CASSLRRQTRVDEQFF
TRBJ2-5,TRBV5-6,NA,TRBD1,TGTGCCAGCAGCCAGACGGGGTACAGGGGGCGGAAGACCCAGTACTTC,CASSQTGYRGRKTQYF
TRBJ2-1,TRBV6-2/TRBV6-3,NA,TRBD2,TGTGCCAGCAGTCGACCAAGACTAGCGGGGGGGAGTGAGCAGTTCTTC,CASSRPRLAGGSEQFF
TRBJ2-5,TRBV2,NA,TRBD2,TGTGCCAGCAGTGCAGCGGGGGGCCCCCTTGGGGCCCAGTACTTC,CASSAAGGPLGAQYF
TRBJ2-3,TRBV30,NA,TRBD2,TGTGCCTGGAATCGACTAGCGGGGTCTGATACGCAGTATTTT,CAWNRLAGSDTQYF
TRBJ2-5,TRBV15,NA,TRBD2,TGTGCCACCAGCAGCTGGACTAGCGGGAGGGAACAAGAGACCCAGTACTTC,CATSSWTSGREQETQYF
TRBJ1-1,TRBV19,NA,NA,TGTGCCAGTAGTGACAGAGGATCCACTGAAGCTTTCTTT,CASSDRGSTEAFF
TRBJ2-5,TRBV6-6,few,TRBD1,TGTGCCAGCACCCTACAGGGGGTGGGGAAGTACTTC,CASTLQGVGKYF
TRBJ2-2,TRBV15,NA,NA,TGTGCCACCAGCGAGAGCCCCCAAGGCGCGAACACCGGGGAGCTGTTTTTT,CATSESPQGANTGELFF
TRBJ2-7,TRBV10-3,NA,NA,TGTGCCATCAGTGGCGGAACCGGGGACGAGCAGTACTTC,CAISGGTGDEQYF
TRBJ1-5,TRBV4-2,NA,NA,TGTGCCAGCAGCCAAGATGACGCGAGGTATAGCAATCAGCCCCAGCATTTT,CASSQDDARYSNQPQHF
TRBJ2-4,TRBV4-2,NA,TRBD2,TGTGCCAGCAGCCAAGACCGGCGGGCGGGAGAGAGAGGGGCCATTCAGTACTTC,CASSQDRRAGERGAIQYF
TRBJ2-1,TRBV24-1,NA,TRBD1,TGTGCCACCAGTGATTCGTGGGGACAGGGGTACAATGAGCAGTTCTTC,CATSDSWGQGYNEQFF
TRBJ1-1,TRBV9,NA,NA,TGTGCCAGCAGCCCAGGTGGGGGGTCTAGAGCTTTCTTT,CASSPGGGSRAFF
TRBJ2-7,TRBV5-1,NA,NA,TGCGCCAGCAGCTTACAAGTTCCCTACGAGCAGTACTTC,CASSLQVPYEQYF
TRBJ2-1,TRBV2,NA,NA,TGTGCCAGCAGTGAAGAGGCGAGTACCTGTCCGTTCTTC,CASSEEASTCPFF
TRBJ1-2,TRBV5-4,NA,NA,TGTGCCAGCAGCTTGGGTATAAGGGAGGGATGGGGCTACACCTTC,CASSLGIREGWGYTF
TRBJ1-1,TRBV7-9,NA,NA,TGTGCCAGCAGCTTAGGCAGGGCGGACACTGAAGCTTTCTTT,CASSLGRADTEAFF
TRBJ2-7,TRBV4-2,NA,TRBD1,TGTGCCAGCAGCCATGGACAGGGGAAATACGAGCAGTACTTC,CASSHGQGKYEQYF
TRBJ2-1,TRBV7-3,NA,NA,TGTGCCAGCAGCTTAGGAAGAACTAGAAACAATGAGCAGTTCTTC,CASSLGRTRNNEQFF
TRBJ2-2,TRBV15,NA,NA,TGTGCCACCAGCAGAGCTCTTACGGTGGACACCGGGGAGCTGTTTTTT,CATSRALTVDTGELFF
TRBJ2-1,TRBV6-2/TRBV6-3,NA,TRBD2,TGTGCCAGCAGTCAACTAGCGGGAGTAGGCTCCTACAATGAGCAGTTCTTC,CASSQLAGVGSYNEQFF
TRBJ1-5,TRBV30,once,NA,TGTGCCTGGAAACAGGGTATTCAGCCCCAGCATTTT,CAWKQGIQPQHF
TRBJ2-5,TRBV11-2,NA,TRBD1,TGTGCCAGCAGCCAAGACAGGGAGGAGACCCAGTACTTC,CASSQDREETQYF
TRBJ1-6,TRBV9,NA,NA,TGTGCCAGCAGCGTCTTCGACATTAACTATTCACCCCTCCACTTT,CASSVFDINYSPLHF
TRBJ1-6,TRBV4-3,NA,NA,TGCGCCAGCAGCCAAGACGGGACTCCCCTCCACTTT,CASSQDGTPLHF
TRBJ2-1,TRBV3-1/TRBV3-2,once,NA,TGTGCCAGCAGCCATTACAATGAGCAGTTCTTC,CASSHYNEQFF
TRBJ1-5,TRBV9,NA,NA,TGTGCCAGCAGCGTAGGACAGAGGGGGAATCAGCCCCAGCATTTT,CASSVGQRGNQPQHF
TRBJ2-7,TRBV6-5,NA,NA,TGTGCCAGCAGTTACTCGGGGGTGGGCTACGAGCAGTACTTC,CASSYSGVGYEQYF
TRBJ1-5,TRBV30,few,NA,TGTGCCTGGAGCAGAACAGGGAGAGGTCAGCCCCAGCATTTT,CAWSRTGRGQPQHF
TRBJ1-3,TRBV21-1,NA,NA,TGTGCCAGCAGCAAGGTCCAGGAGGAAAACACCATATATTTT,CASSKVQEENTIYF
TRBJ1-2,TRBV4-3,NA,NA,TGCGCCAGCAGCCAAGATAAACAGGCAAACTATGGCTACACCTTC,CASSQDKQANYGYTF
TRBJ1-3,TRBV15,once,NA,TGTGCCACCAGCAGAAAATTCCAGGGGATTGCTGGAAACACCATATATTTT,CATSRKFQGIAGNTIYF
TRBJ2-3,TRBV7-3,once,NA,TGTGCCAGCAGCCCAGGTTCTAGCACAGATACGCAGTATTTT,CASSPGSSTDTQYF
TRBJ1-6,TRBV14,few,NA,TGTGCCAGCAGCCGGATAGGTAACTCACCCCTCCACTTT,CASSRIGNSPLHF
TRBJ1-3,TRBV7-2,NA,NA,TGTGCCAGCAGCTTAACGGGACGTACCACTGGAAACACCATATATTTT,CASSLTGRTTGNTIYF
TRBJ2-2,TRBV5-6,NA,NA,TGTGCCAGCAGCTGGGGGAACACCGGGGAGCTGTTTTTT,CASSWGNTGELFF
TRBJ2-3,TRBV5-4,NA,TRBD2,TGTGCCAGCGAAGTTCCGGGACTAGCGGGAGTAGGAGATACGCAGTATTTT,CASEVPGLAGVGDTQYF
TRBJ2-5,TRBV7-6,NA,TRBD1,TGTGCCAGCAGCTTAGGGCTGGGACAGGGCCAAGAGACCCAGTACTTC,CASSLGLGQGQETQYF
TRBJ2-7,TRBV4-3,NA,TRBD1,TGCGCCAGCAGCCACGGACAGGGCTACGAGCAGTACTTC,CASSHGQGYEQYF
TRBJ1-4,TRBV18,NA,NA,TGTGCCAGCTCACCAAGTGCAACTAATGAAAAACTGTTTTTT,CASSPSATNEKLFF
TRBJ1-5,TRBV27,NA,NA,TGTGCCAGCAGCCAACAGGGAAAGGGATATCAGCCCCAGCATTTT,CASSQQGKGYQPQHF